Listed below are T cell receptor beta chains from one sample, sequenced in a study of identical twins. TCRdb used MiXCR to reprocess the 5' RACE reads, holding one entry per CDR3 protein. The table shows about 530,000 distinct CDR3 sequences, with approximately 14% occurring only once. The same specimen was also included in a second study, on yellow fever vaccine responses in identical twins.

Sequenced sample: CD4+ T cells sorted from blood. The origin of the receptors is a woman under 30 in good health. Each CDR3 is given with its conserved first and last residue. A D gene is named only where the DNA matches it firmly. Clone size is not always given. Where it is, it says once, few, many or a class for expanded clones.

>few|TRBJ2-1|TRBD2|TRBV5-1
CASSQGTSEGVYNEQFF
TGCGCCAGCAGCCAAGGGACTAGCGAGGGGGTATACAATGAGCAGTTCTTC
>NA|TRBJ2-2|TRBD1|TRBV12-3/TRBV12-4
CASRREVFKGQGITGELFF
TGTGCCAGCAGAAGGGAGGTTTTTAAGGGACAGGGGATCACCGGGGAGCTGTTTTTT
>few|TRBJ1-1|NA|TRBV20-1
CSARIQTNTEAFF
TGCAGTGCTAGGATACAGACGAACACTGAAGCTTTCTTT
>NA|TRBJ2-1|TRBD2|TRBV12-5
CASGLELASGDEQFF
TGTGCTAGTGGTTTGGAACTAGCTAGCGGTGATGAGCAGTTCTTC
>NA|TRBJ2-1|NA|TRBV20-1
CSARDSGNYNEQFF
TGCAGTGCTAGGGACAGCGGAAACTACAATGAGCAGTTCTTC
>few|TRBJ1-4|NA|TRBV5-1
CASSSSPGRLNEKLFF
TGCGCCAGCAGCAGCAGCCCGGGACGTCTTAATGAAAAACTGTTTTTT
>many|TRBJ2-3|TRBD1|TRBV7-2
CASSPGQGFSSTDTQYF
TGTGCCAGCAGCCCGGGACAGGGTTTTTCTAGCACAGATACGCAGTATTTT
>NA|TRBJ2-1|NA|TRBV6-1
CASNAPSREQFF
TGTGCCAGCAACGCCCCATCTAGGGAGCAGTTCTTC
>few|TRBJ2-7|TRBD1|TRBV20-1
CSAGQGATYEQYF
TGCAGTGCTGGCCAGGGGGCCACCTACGAGCAGTACTTC
>NA|TRBJ1-5|NA|TRBV6-4
CASNPRGFQPQHF
TGTGCCAGCAACCCCAGGGGTTTTCAGCCCCAGCATTTT
>NA|TRBJ2-7|TRBD2|TRBV20-1
CSARDELARTYEQYF
TGCAGTGCTAGAGACGAACTAGCGAGAACCTACGAGCAGTACTTC
>many|TRBJ1-6|NA|TRBV6-1
CASTQEGSYNSPLHF
TGTGCCAGCACTCAGGAAGGATCCTATAATTCACCCCTCCACTTT
>few|TRBJ2-7|TRBD2|TRBV10-1
CASSEGSGRGKQYF
TGCGCCAGCAGTGAAGGCAGCGGGAGGGGAAAGCAGTACTTC
>few|TRBJ2-1|TRBD2|TRBV12-3/TRBV12-4
CASSLVAGLLGDEQFF
TGTGCCAGCAGTTTAGTAGCGGGACTACTAGGCGATGAGCAGTTCTTC
>few|TRBJ2-7|NA|TRBV29-1
CSVVPAGMSYEQYF
TGCAGCGTTGTTCCGGCAGGGATGTCCTACGAGCAGTACTTC
>many|TRBJ2-1|TRBD2|TRBV9
CASSGRLAGRYNEQFF
TGTGCCAGCAGCGGACGACTAGCGGGGCGCTACAATGAGCAGTTCTTC
>few|TRBJ1-1|TRBD1|TRBV7-2
CASSFDREAGAFF
TGTGCCAGCAGCTTCGACAGGGAAGCGGGAGCTTTCTTT
>few|TRBJ2-3|NA|TRBV29-1
CSVVLGQYTDTQYF
TGCAGCGTTGTTTTAGGACAGTACACAGATACGCAGTATTTT
>NA|TRBJ2-7|TRBD2|TRBV3-1
CASSLGLPKRTYEQYF
TGTGCCAGCAGCCTGGGACTACCAAAAAGAACCTACGAGCAGTACTTC
>NA|TRBJ2-7|NA|TRBV12-3/TRBV12-4
CASTGIGSVHTYEQYF
TGTGCCAGCACTGGGATAGGTAGCGTCCATACCTACGAGCAGTACTTC
>NA|TRBJ2-1|NA|TRBV11-1
CASSPVFERVSSYNEQFF
TGTGCCAGCAGCCCCGTTTTCGAGCGAGTGAGCTCCTACAATGAGCAGTTCTTC
>NA|TRBJ2-5|NA|TRBV4-2
CASSQDVQDGETQYF
TGTGCCAGCAGCCAAGATGTCCAAGACGGCGAGACCCAGTACTTC
>many|TRBJ1-2|NA|TRBV10-3
CATSEGRTVANYGYTF
TGTGCCACTTCGGAAGGTCGCACAGTAGCCAACTATGGCTACACCTTC
>NA|TRBJ1-5|NA|TRBV20-1
CSARQGVGNQPQHF
TGCAGTGCTAGACAGGGTGTTGGCAATCAGCCCCAGCATTTT
>NA|TRBJ2-3|TRBD1|TRBV3-1
CASSYAGGLRKVSDTQYF
TGTGCCAGCAGCTACGCAGGGGGCCTAAGGAAGGTTTCAGATACGCAGTATTTT
>few|TRBJ2-1|NA|TRBV25-1
CASSALLTGSNEQFF
TGTGCCAGCAGTGCCCTTTTGACAGGTTCGAATGAGCAGTTCTTC
>NA|TRBJ1-1|TRBD1|TRBV28
CASRYSGTGNTEAFF
TGTGCCAGCAGGTATTCCGGGACAGGGAACACTGAAGCTTTCTTT
>few|TRBJ2-7|TRBD2|TRBV5-1
CASRRGAGSYEQYF
TGCGCCAGCAGGCGGGGGGCAGGATCCTACGAGCAGTACTTC
>NA|TRBJ2-3|TRBD2|TRBV24-1
CATSPGGGPSTDTQYF
TGTGCCACCAGTCCGGGGGGGGGACCTAGCACAGATACGCAGTATTTT
>NA|TRBJ2-1|NA|TRBV12-3/TRBV12-4
CASKRVIREEQFF
TGTGCCAGCAAGAGGGTAATTCGGGAGGAGCAGTTCTTC
>NA|TRBJ2-5|TRBD1|TRBV27
CASRLQGQETQYF
TGTGCCAGCAGACTACAGGGGCAAGAGACCCAGTACTTC
>few|TRBJ2-4|TRBD2|TRBV7-8
CASSFGAGSDIQYF
TGTGCCAGCAGCTTTGGAGCGGGGTCGGACATTCAGTACTTC
>many|TRBJ2-1|TRBD1|TRBV5-1
CASSFGGTGSYNEQFF
TGCGCCAGCAGCTTCGGTGGGACAGGGAGCTACAATGAGCAGTTCTTC
>NA|TRBJ2-1|NA|TRBV5-1
CASSLEFAGFYNEQFF
TGCGCCAGCAGCTTGGAATTCGCGGGATTCTACAATGAGCAGTTCTTC
>NA|TRBJ1-1|NA|TRBV20-1
CSARGVQATEAFF
TGCAGTGCCCGAGGGGTGCAGGCCACTGAAGCTTTCTTT
>NA|TRBJ1-5|NA|TRBV3-1
CASSQTGNNQPQHF
TGTGCCAGCAGCCAAACAGGGAACAATCAGCCCCAGCATTTT
>many|TRBJ2-3|NA|TRBV10-2
CASSERPTDTQYF
TGTGCCAGCAGTGAACGTCCCACAGATACGCAGTATTTT
>NA|TRBJ1-4|NA|TRBV5-5
CASSQITMGEKLFF
TGTGCCAGCAGCCAAATCACGATGGGAGAAAAACTGTTTTTT
>NA|TRBJ1-1|TRBD1|TRBV20-1
CSATGQKNTEAFF
TGCAGTGCTACGGGACAGAAAAACACTGAAGCTTTCTTT
>few|TRBJ1-5|TRBD1|TRBV7-8
CASSLSDRGLLQPQHF
TGTGCCAGCAGCTTATCGGACAGGGGGCTTCTTCAGCCCCAGCATTTT
>few|TRBJ2-1|TRBD2|TRBV6-2/TRBV6-3
CASSFPGLAGKSEIRSYNEQFF
TGTGCCAGCTCCTTTCCGGGACTAGCGGGAAAATCGGAAATACGCTCCTACAATGAGCAGTTCTTC
>once|TRBJ2-7|NA|TRBV4-1
CASSQGALGAYEQYF
TGCGCCAGCAGCCAAGGAGCTTTGGGCGCCTACGAGCAGTACTTC
>few|TRBJ2-1|TRBD2|TRBV28
CATNVGFRLAGAGSEQFF
TGTGCCACCAATGTGGGGTTTCGACTAGCGGGAGCAGGGAGTGAGCAGTTCTTC
>few|TRBJ1-1|NA|TRBV12-3/TRBV12-4
CASSPRELGTEAFF
TGTGCCAGCAGTCCTCGGGAGCTCGGGACTGAAGCTTTCTTT